This T cell receptor beta chain was found in a study of blood T cell repertoires in COVID-19. Study summary: From the United States, Italy and Spain came samples of acute and convalescent COVID-19. The cDNA or gDNA used as material had been derived from T cells, B-cell-depleted T cells, or PBMCs.

In the authors' methods: Reference gene primer amplification gave estimated nucleated cell counts. Sequencing used immunoSEQ multiplex PCR; TCRdb keeps in-frame clones, though not all of them. The DNA was the basis for D and trimming; V, J and clone size are from that table. The sample includes a few hundred thousand clones, roughly 87% of them seen just once. Germline V CDR1 and CDR2: MGHDK, SYGVNS. The V and J ends lost 3 bases and 0 bases respectively, with 11 bases between them. The CDR3 contains 15 residues. The origin of this receptor is a woman in her thirties or forties who had recovered from COVID-19. The chain recombines TRBV25-1 with TRBJ2-5; TRBD2 might be the D (5 bases). The sequenced sample consisted of peripheral blood. In nucleotides, the CDR3 is TGTGCCAGCAGTGATTTTTGGGGAGACCAAGAGACCCAGTACTTC. It specifies CASSDFWGDQETQYF.